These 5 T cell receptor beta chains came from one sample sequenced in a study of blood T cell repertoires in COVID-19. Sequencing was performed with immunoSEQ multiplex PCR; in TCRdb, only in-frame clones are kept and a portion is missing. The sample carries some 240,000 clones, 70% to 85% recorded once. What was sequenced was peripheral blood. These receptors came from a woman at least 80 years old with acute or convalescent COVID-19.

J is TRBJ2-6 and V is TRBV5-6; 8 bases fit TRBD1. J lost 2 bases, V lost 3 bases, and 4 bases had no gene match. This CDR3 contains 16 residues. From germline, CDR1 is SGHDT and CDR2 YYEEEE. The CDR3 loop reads CASSYRTGTGANVLTF. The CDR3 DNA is TGTGCCAGCAGCTACCGGACAGGGACTGGGGCCAACGTCCTGACTTTC.

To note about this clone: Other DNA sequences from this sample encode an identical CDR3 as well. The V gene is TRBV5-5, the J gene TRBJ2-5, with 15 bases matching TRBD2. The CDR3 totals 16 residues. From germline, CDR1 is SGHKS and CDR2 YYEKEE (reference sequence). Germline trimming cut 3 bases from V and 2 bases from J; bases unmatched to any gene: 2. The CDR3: CASSSGLAGGQETQYF. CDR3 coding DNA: TGTGCCAGCAGCTCCGGACTAGCGGGGGGGCAAGAGACCCAGTACTTC.

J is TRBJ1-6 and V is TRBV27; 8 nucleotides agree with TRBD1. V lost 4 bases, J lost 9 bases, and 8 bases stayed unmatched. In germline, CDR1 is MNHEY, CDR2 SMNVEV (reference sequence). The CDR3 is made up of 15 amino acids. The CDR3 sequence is CASSSGQVGSSPLHF. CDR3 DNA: TGTGCCAGCAGTTCGGGACAGGTTGGTAGTTCACCCCTCCACTTT.

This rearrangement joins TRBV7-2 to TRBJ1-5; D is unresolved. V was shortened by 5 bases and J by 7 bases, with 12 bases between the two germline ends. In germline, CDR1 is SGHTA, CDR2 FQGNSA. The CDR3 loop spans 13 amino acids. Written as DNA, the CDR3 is TGTGCCAGCAGCCCGTTCCAACAACAGCCCCAGCATTTT. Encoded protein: CASSPFQQQPQHF.

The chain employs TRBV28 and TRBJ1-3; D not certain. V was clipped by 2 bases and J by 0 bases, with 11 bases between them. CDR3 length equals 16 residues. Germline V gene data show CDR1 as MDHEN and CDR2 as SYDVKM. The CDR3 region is CASSLPHRGSGNTIYF. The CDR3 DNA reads TGTGCCAGCAGTTTACCGCACCGAGGCTCTGGAAACACCATATATTTT.